This T cell receptor beta chain was obtained from a study of CD8+ T cells in alopecia areata. General study results and limits: Clonality was higher in lesional than normal scalp, especially in alopecia totalis/universalis. Significant decreases in scalp clonality and expanded CD8+ clones followed tofacitinib treatment. Scalp samples also yield sequences of resident alphabeta T cells from normal skin.

Treatment meaning: oral pan-JAK inhibitor, 5-10 mg twice daily. Obtained from alopecia areata patients were lesional scalp punch biopsies along with peripheral blood. Note on this clone: Its antigen is unidentified.

V was pared by 4 bases and J by 5 bases, with 5 bases of the junction left unmatched. The CDR3 covers 13 residues. Per germline, CDR1 SGHNT and CDR2 YYREEE (reference sequence). cDNA reverse transcribed from extracted RNA served as the sequencing template. Profiled with immunoSEQ multiplex PCR; TCRdb holds only in-frame clones, not every one. This sample has about 270,000 clones, with around 64% found just once. The chain links TRBV5-4 to TRBJ1-1, with 7 bases that match TRBD1. The sequencing here drew on CD4+ T cells sorted from blood, taken around week 53, from a patient treated with tofacitinib. This clonotype originated in a human donor with alopecia areata. DNA for the CDR3: TGTGCCAGCAGCCTCAGGGGGGGAACTGAAGCTTTCTTT. This codes for CASSLRGGTEAFF.